The 29 T cell receptor beta chains below were found in one sample sequenced in a study of cytotoxic CD8 clonotypes in ibrutinib-treated CLL. Only in-frame clones appear in the TCRdb table, and some are missing; sequencing was by immunoSEQ multiplex PCR. The table lists 130,000 or so clones, roughly 77% of them singletons, with 28% in the top ten. The specimen comprised PBMCs, sampled after 12 months of ibrutinib treatment. The receptors originated from a human donor with chronic lymphocytic leukemia.

The rearrangement uses TRBV10-3 and TRBJ2-3, with D perhaps matching TRBD2 (6 bases). V was clipped by 6 bases and J by 4 bases, with 20 bases between them. The V gene's germline CDR1 is ENHRY and CDR2 SYGVKD. The CDR3 consists of 16 residues. This CDR3 reads CAIRETSFLNPDTQYF. CDR3 DNA: TGTGCCATCAGAGAGACTAGTTTTCTAAACCCAGATACGCAGTATTTT.

This sequence joins TRBV27 and TRBJ1-4; a possible D gene is TRBD1 (5 bases). V was trimmed by 3 bases and J by 7 bases, leaving 12 bases between them. The germline gives CDR1 MNHEY, CDR2 SMNVEV (reference sequence). The CDR3 loop spans 14 amino acids. The CDR3 sequence: CASSFMQGTEKLFF. As DNA, the CDR3 is TGTGCCAGCAGTTTCATGCAGGGAACTGAAAAACTGTTTTTT.

The chain employs TRBV5-1 and TRBJ2-7; maybe TRBD1 (6 bases). Germline values: CDR1 SGHRS, CDR2 YFSETQ. Trimming took off 3 bases at V and 2 bases at J, with 12 bases between the two ends. The CDR3 sequence is 14 residues long. The CDR3 DNA reads as TGCGCCAGCAGCTCCAGGGGCGATACCTACGAGCAGTACTTC. Translation gives CASSSRGDTYEQYF.

In its sample, this clone was seen many times. V usage is TRBV14 and J usage is TRBJ1-2; 7 nucleotides align to TRBD1. The germline CDR1 and CDR2 sequences are SGHDN and FVKESK. J was trimmed by 4 bases and V by 4 bases; bases with no gene match: 6. This CDR3 has 14 residues. The CDR3: CASSPGGGGYGYTF. CDR3 DNA: TGTGCCAGCAGCCCAGGGGGGGGAGGCTATGGCTACACCTTC.

The table lists this clone with a count of one. This sequence joins TRBV4-2 and TRBJ2-7; 9 nucleotides agree with TRBD2. CDR3 size: 16 residues. The J segment lost 0 bases and the V segment lost 1 base, leaving 4 bases of the junction unmatched. CDR1 is LGHNA and CDR2 is YNFKEQ in the germline V gene. CDR3 bases: TGTGCCAGCAGCCAAGGTAGCGGGGGAAGCTCCTACGAGCAGTACTTC. Its translation: CASSQGSGGSSYEQYF.

The chain uses TRBV2 and TRBJ2-1; 11 nucleotides match TRBD2. The trim removed 6 bases at V and 3 bases at J, leaving 4 bases unmatched. This CDR3 has 15 residues. Germline values: CDR1 SNHLY, CDR2 FYNNEI. The chain's CDR3 is CASSAGTSGYNEQFF. The CDR3 DNA reads TGTGCCAGCAGCGCCGGGACTAGCGGCTACAATGAGCAGTTCTTC.

Concerning this clone itself: A clone one base away is much larger, so this may be a read error. The rearrangement joins TRBV7-2 to TRBJ1-6; 7 nucleotides align to TRBD1. With 4 bases clipped from V and 7 bases from J, the junction kept 7 bases outside the gene matches. The V gene's germline CDR1 is SGHTA and CDR2 FQGNSA. CDR3 length: 15 amino acids. The CDR3 DNA reads TGTACCAGCAGCTCTCGACAGGGTAAAAATTCACCCCTCCACTTT. This gives the protein CTSSSRQGKNSPLHF.

This clone has only one observation. The gene calls are TRBV6-4 and TRBJ2-3; 12 nucleotides match TRBD2. The V segment lost 5 bases and the J segment 6 bases; nucleotides outside the gene matches: 3. Germline CDR1 reads MRHNA; CDR2 reads SNTAGT. The CDR3 spans 14 residues. The CDR3 reads CASSRLAGGDTQYF. CDR3 DNA: TGTGCCAGCAGTCGTCTAGCGGGGGGGGATACGCAGTATTTT.

The DNA for the CDR3 is TGTGCCAGCAGCTTGGGAAGGGCGAACACTGAAGCTTTCTTT. Its protein product is CASSLGRANTEAFF. This chain links TRBV7-2 with TRBJ1-1; D is unclear. V was shortened by 3 bases and J by 1 base, with 9 bases between the two germline ends. This CDR3 is 14 amino acids long. Germline CDR1 and CDR2: SGHTA and FQGNSA.

The chain uses TRBV4-1 and TRBJ1-2; D may be TRBD1 (5 bases). The germline V and J ends were trimmed by 2 bases and 5 bases, with 9 bases remaining between them. Germline V gives CDR1 MGHRA, CDR2 YSYEKL. The CDR3 runs 13 residues. Written as DNA, the CDR3 is TGCGCCAGCAGCCAACCCCAGGGTTATGGCTACACCTTC. Translation gives CASSQPQGYGYTF.

The count of this clone is one. The gene calls are TRBV7-2 and TRBJ2-7; 9 nucleotides line up with TRBD1. The CDR3 is 15 amino acids. V lost 3 bases, J lost 0 bases, and 3 bases stayed unmatched. The germline gives CDR1 SGHTA, CDR2 FQGNSA. This CDR3 is CASSLGQGPSYEQYF. The CDR3, as DNA: TGTGCCAGCAGCTTGGGACAGGGTCCCTCCTACGAGCAGTACTTC. The complete variable domain, with remaining parts taken from reference TRBV7-2 and TRBJ2-7, reads GAGVSQSPSNKVTEKGKDVELRCDPISGHTALYWYRQSLGQGLEFLIYFQGNSAPDKSGLPSDRFSAERTGGSVSTLTIQRTQQEDSAVYLCASSLGQGPSYEQYFGPGTRLTVT.

This chain connects TRBV6-1 to TRBJ2-1; perhaps TRBD1 as D (6 bases). This CDR3 contains 15 residues. Between the trimmed V and J ends, which lost 5 bases and 8 bases, there was a span of 19 bases. Germline V CDR1 and CDR2: MNHNS, SASEGT. The CDR3 nucleotides read TGTGCCAGCAGTCCCAAAGGGGGTAGCTCGTATGAGCAGTTCTTC. This gives the protein CASSPKGGSSYEQFF.

The chain links TRBV6-4 to TRBJ2-2; D perhaps matches TRBD2 (6 bases). Germline V gene data show CDR1 as MRHNA and CDR2 as SNTAGT. Trimming took 0 bases from V and 7 from J, leaving 15 bases between them. This CDR3 has 16 residues. This chain's CDR3 is CASSDSTLGGGGELFF. The CDR3 DNA sequence: TGTGCCAGCAGTGACTCGACACTCGGGGGAGGCGGGGAGCTGTTTTTT.

The table lists this clone with a few counts. The chain has TRBV10-3 and TRBJ2-1, with 8 bases aligning to TRBD2. CDR1 and CDR2 (germline): ENHRY, SYGVKD. Trimming cost V 5 bases and J 5 bases; bases outside gene matches: 5. This CDR3 has 14 residues. CDR3 sequence reads: CAISKAGVDNEQFF. CDR3 DNA sequence: TGTGCCATCAGTAAAGCGGGGGTGGACAATGAGCAGTTCTTC.

J is TRBJ1-1 and V is TRBV19, with unresolved D. V was pared by 3 bases and J by 4 bases, with 15 bases between. CDR1 LNHDA and CDR2 SQIVND come from the germline V gene (reference sequence). This CDR3 is built from 15 residues. CDR3 sequence: CASSISANRGTEAFF. CDR3 in DNA: TGTGCCAGTAGTATTTCGGCCAATCGGGGCACTGAAGCTTTCTTT. Filled out from reference TRBV19 and TRBJ1-1, the complete variable domain reads DGGITQSPKYLFRKEGQNVTLSCEQNLNHDAMYWYRQDPGQGLRLIYYSQIVNDFQKGDIAEGYSVSREKKESFPLTVTSAQKNPTAFYLCASSISANRGTEAFFGQGTRLTVV.

The chain is built from TRBV19 and TRBJ1-5, with D unclear. Trimming pared 1 base from V and 3 bases from J, leaving 10 bases between. The CDR3 totals 15 residues. Germline V lookup: CDR1 LNHDA, CDR2 SQIVND (reference sequence). CDR3 protein: CASSIVSGYNQPQHF. As DNA, the CDR3 is TGTGCCAGTAGTATAGTATCTGGGTACAATCAGCCCCAGCATTTT.

The J gene is TRBJ1-1, the V gene TRBV6-6, with TRBD1 identical over 7 bases. The CDR3 has 13 residues. Germline values: CDR1 MNHNY, CDR2 SVGAGI (reference sequence). The V and J ends lost 5 bases and 11 bases, in that order; junction bases with no gene match: 11. CDR3 DNA sequence: TGTGCCAGCAGTGAGGGACAGCCCATGGGGGCTTTCTTT. Translating gives CASSEGQPMGAFF.

The chain joins TRBV5-6 to TRBJ2-3, with 7 bases identical to TRBD2. Germline CDR1 reads SGHDT; CDR2 reads YYEEEE. Germline trimming cut 3 bases from V and 0 bases from J; bases unmatched to any gene: 1. The CDR3 consists of 14 residues. CDR3 coding DNA: TGTGCCAGCAGCTGGGGGGGAAGCACAGATACGCAGTATTTT. This encodes CASSWGGSTDTQYF.

This clone was counted between two and nine times. V is TRBV5-1 and J is TRBJ2-7, with D uncertain. Trimming pared 0 bases from V and 2 bases from J, leaving 3 bases between. The CDR3 contains 12 residues. CDR1 SGHRS and CDR2 YFSETQ come from the germline V gene. The chain's CDR3 is CASSLDAYEQYF. The CDR3 region has the DNA TGCGCCAGCAGCTTGGATGCCTACGAGCAGTACTTC.

CDR3 region: CASSPAPGTLFTQYF. The CDR3 DNA sequence: TGTGCCAGCAGCCCGGCCCCCGGAACCCTTTTCACCCAGTACTTC. The chain combines TRBV5-6 with TRBJ2-5, with D uncertain. CDR3 size: 15 residues. V dropped 4 bases and J dropped 8 bases, with 21 bases sitting between them. Germline V CDR1 and CDR2: SGHDT, YYEEEE.

V is TRBV18 and J is TRBJ2-5; D call uncertain. Trimming removed 0 bases at V and 2 bases at J, with 7 bases between. Germline CDR1 reads KGHSH; CDR2 reads LQKENI. The CDR3 runs 14 residues. CDR3 in amino acids: CASSPPFLQETQYF. The CDR3 DNA sequence: TGTGCCAGCTCACCACCCTTTCTACAAGAGACCCAGTACTTC.

This clone was found a few times. A much larger clonotype is one base distant, so this may be a read error. The gene calls are TRBV28 and TRBJ1-5; D call uncertain. V was cut by 6 bases and J by 0 bases, with 3 bases left in between. There are 12 residues in the CDR3. In germline, CDR1 is MDHEN, CDR2 SYDVKM. Here the CDR3 reads CASRDSNQPQHF. CDR3 nucleotide sequence: TGTGCCAGCAGGGATAGCAATCAGCCCCAGCATTTT.

CDR3 amino acids: CASSLRAGGSTDTQYF. In nucleotides, the CDR3 is TGTGCCAGCAGTTTAAGGGCGGGGGGGAGCACAGATACGCAGTATTTT. This rearrangement joins TRBV7-6 to TRBJ2-3; 9 bases line up with TRBD2. There are 16 residues in the CDR3. Trimming took 6 bases from V and 0 from J; bases not matched to a gene: 7. CDR1 and CDR2 from the germline V gene are SGHVS and FNYEAQ.

The chain couples TRBV11-2 to TRBJ2-3, with 10 bases identical to TRBD2. V lost 1 base to trimming and J lost 6 bases; unmatched junction nucleotides: 7. This CDR3 spans 16 amino acids. From germline, CDR1 is SGHAT and CDR2 FQNNGV. CDR3 bases: TGTGCCAGCAGCTTAGGGAATAGCGGGGGGTCGGATACGCAGTATTTT. This codes for CASSLGNSGGSDTQYF.

The gene calls are TRBV29-1 and TRBJ1-3; the D is unclear. CDR1 and CDR2 from the germline V gene are SQVTM and ANQGSEA. With 0 bases removed from V and 0 bases from J, the gap between germline ends came to 6 bases. The CDR3 is made up of 14 amino acids. The CDR3 sequence: CSVEDPASGNTIYF. Written as DNA, the CDR3 is TGCAGCGTTGAAGACCCAGCCTCTGGAAACACCATATATTTT.

V usage is TRBV10-3 and J usage is TRBJ1-5; TRBD1 might be the D (5 bases). Trimming removed 3 bases from V and 4 bases from J, with 16 bases in between. Per germline, CDR1 ENHRY and CDR2 SYGVKD. The CDR3 has 16 amino acids. The CDR3 spells CAISEFQRGLNQPQHF. The CDR3 region has the DNA TGTGCCATCAGTGAATTCCAGAGGGGACTTAATCAGCCCCAGCATTTT.

A few counts support this clone. The chain couples TRBV5-1 to TRBJ2-2; no definite D call. The CDR3 is 14 amino acids. V lost 4 bases and J 0 bases, leaving 7 bases between the germline ends. The germline V gene encodes CDR1 SGHRS and CDR2 YFSETQ. In DNA, the CDR3 is TGCGCCAGCAGCCCGGATTCGAACACCGGGGAGCTGTTTTTT. Translation gives CASSPDSNTGELFF.

The chain uses TRBV19 and TRBJ2-4; TRBD2 matches 7 bases. Germline V gene sequence: CDR1 LNHDA, CDR2 SQIVND (reference sequence). The CDR3 runs 20 residues. Germline trimming cut 6 bases from V and 0 bases from J; bases unmatched to any gene: 20. CDR3: CASSLEGPSGDLVAKNIQYF. The CDR3 DNA follows: TGTGCCAGTAGCCTGGAGGGTCCCAGCGGGGACCTCGTAGCCAAAAACATTCAGTACTTC. Full variable domain (missing parts from reference TRBV19 and TRBJ2-4): DGGITQSPKYLFRKEGQNVTLSCEQNLNHDAMYWYRQDPGQGLRLIYYSQIVNDFQKGDIAEGYSVSREKKESFPLTVTSAQKNPTAFYLCASSLEGPSGDLVAKNIQYFGAGTRLSVL.

The genes are TRBV7-2 and TRBJ1-2, with D maybe TRBD1 (5 bases). The germline gives CDR1 SGHTA, CDR2 FQGNSA. V was cut by 5 bases and J by 4 bases, with 14 bases left in between. The CDR3 extends over 14 amino acids. As DNA, the CDR3 is TGTGCCAGCAGCCTAGGGACTGCGGTCTATGGCTACACCTTC. It yields the protein CASSLGTAVYGYTF.